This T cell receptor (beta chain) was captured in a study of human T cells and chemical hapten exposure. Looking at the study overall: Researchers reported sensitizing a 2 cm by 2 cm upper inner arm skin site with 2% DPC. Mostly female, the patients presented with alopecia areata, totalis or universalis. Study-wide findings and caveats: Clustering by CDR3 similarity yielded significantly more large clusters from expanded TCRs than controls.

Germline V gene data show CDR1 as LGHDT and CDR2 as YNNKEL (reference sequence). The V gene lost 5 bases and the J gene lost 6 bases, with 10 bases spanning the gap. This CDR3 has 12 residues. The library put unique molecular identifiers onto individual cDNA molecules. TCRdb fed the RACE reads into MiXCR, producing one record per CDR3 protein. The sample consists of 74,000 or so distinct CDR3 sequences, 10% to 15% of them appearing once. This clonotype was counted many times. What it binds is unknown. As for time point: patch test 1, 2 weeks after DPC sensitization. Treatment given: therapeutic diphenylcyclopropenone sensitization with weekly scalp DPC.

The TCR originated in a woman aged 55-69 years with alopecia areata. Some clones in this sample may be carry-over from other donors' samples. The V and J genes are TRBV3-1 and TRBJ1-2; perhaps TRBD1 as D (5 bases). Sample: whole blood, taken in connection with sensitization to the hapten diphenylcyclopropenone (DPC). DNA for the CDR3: TGTGCCAGCAGCTTCCGGACAAATGGCTACACCTTC. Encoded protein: CASSFRTNGYTF.